Described below is a single T cell receptor beta chain sequence and its context. This clone was found once. The antigen it binds to is not known. No base-level quality is on record; no much larger clone is a single base apart. The data were taken from a study of OX40 agonist ivuxolimab in advanced cancers. With regard to the full study: The costimulatory receptor OX40 (CD134) was targeted by ivuxolimab, a fully human IgG2 agonistic monoclonal antibody. Intravenous ivuxolimab was administered to patients every 2 weeks at six dose levels: 0.01, 0.1, 0.3, 1.5, 3 and 10 mg/kg. Of the roughly 51 patients in dose escalation, about 20 had hepatocellular carcinoma, some 15 had melanoma, 9 had renal cell carcinoma and 9 had head and neck cancer. The dose-escalation cohort was almost 85% male with a mean age of approximately 60 years, ranging from roughly 20 to 80. Patients were allowed to have had prior anti-PD-1, anti-PD-L1 or anti-CTLA-4 therapy, and about 40% of the dose-escalation patients had been treated with checkpoint inhibitors. Partial responses occurred in three dose-escalation patients: two with cutaneous melanoma and one with hepatocellular carcinoma. The purpose of peripheral TCRbeta sequencing was to test whether ivuxolimab changed TCR sequence diversity and led to clonal T-cell expansion. The paper describes the monotherapy dose-escalation part (N of about 52 patients) of the phase I trial of ivuxolimab.

Reading from cysteine to phenylalanine, the CDR3 counts 15 amino acids. Solely the CDR3 DNA is kept, with 45 bases framed from the first base. Unmatched junction bases come to 4, with V trimmed by 6 bases and J by 3 bases. Taken from the germline V gene, the CDR1 and CDR2 loops are KGHSH and LQKENI. Genomic DNA was extracted from sorted cells for sequencing of the TCRbeta CDR3 region. TCRbeta CDR3 regions were sequenced using the immunoSEQ Assay. The table was pulled from immuneACCESS by TCRdb, which kept in-frame rearrangements only. Such tables lose some clones; where checked, under half of the loss comes from unresolved V genes, and the rest has no known cause. This sample lists about 79,000 clones; roughly 88% were detected once. The biggest ten clones account for roughly 4% of the sample. Overall study results and their limits: After ivuxolimab, expanded clones were on average more numerous among CD8+ T cells than among CD4+ T cells. At doses of 0.1 to 3.0 mg/kg, clonal expansion of both CD4+ and CD8+ T cells in blood was seen between baseline and week 6. In the 0.1-3.0 mg/kg groups, partial responders were among the patients with the lowest normalized peripheral clonal expansion, particularly in CD8+ T cells. Low levels of normalized T-cell clonal expansion were also seen in some patients who did not respond. Which antigens the clonally expanded peripheral T cells were specific for was not determined.

The trial excluded patients who had a history of autoimmune disease or who were on systemic immunosuppression. Peripheral blood for TCR sequencing was collected from all dose cohorts at baseline, on cycle 4 day 1, and on cycle 7 day 1. The samples were taken from a phase I, first-in-human, multicenter, open-label dose-escalation trial of ivuxolimab. Adults with locally advanced or metastatic melanoma, renal cell, hepatocellular, or head and neck squamous cell carcinoma were enrolled in the trial. CD4+ and CD8+ T cells were sorted separately from peripheral blood before TCR sequencing. This receptor was identified in an adult with an advanced solid tumor such as melanoma, head and neck, liver or kidney cancer. The rearrangement combines TRBV18 with TRBJ2-2; 10 bases in the middle match TRBD1. The sequencing used CD4+ or CD8+ T cells sorted from blood, collected in a trial of the OX40 agonist ivuxolimab. The DNA sequence is given as TGTGCCAGCTCGGCCGGGACAGGGGACACCGGGGAGCTGTTTTTT. This sequence encodes CASSAGTGDTGELFF.